One TCR beta chain is described in this entry. The sample comes from a study of cytomegalovirus exposure and HLA in healthy donors. Across the study: Of around 410 genotyped donors, around 86% grouped in the Caucasian-associated ancestry cluster.

Trimming left V 1 base short and J 2 bases short, with 11 bases between. The CDR3 totals 15 residues. Germline V gene data show CDR1 as SNHLY and CDR2 as FYNNEI. The PCR used 60 Vbeta and 13 Jbeta primers. Data came from immunoSEQ multiplex PCR; TCRdb stores just in-frame clones and leaves some out. Here the sample spans 65,000 to 90,000 clones, approximately 80% being singletons. This sequence joins TRBV2 and TRBJ1-2; the D gene is possibly TRBD1 (5 bases). This clonotype was sampled from a woman in her thirties or forties in good health and CMV-seropositive. Sequencing was carried out using PBMCs. The CDR3 protein is CASSEDQGRNYGYTF. CDR3 bases: TGTGCCAGCAGTGAAGACCAGGGAAGGAACTATGGCTACACCTTC.